Listed here are 14 T cell receptor beta chains from one sample, sequenced in a study of blood T cell repertoires in COVID-19. Clones were sequenced by immunoSEQ multiplex PCR, and TCRdb holds only the in-frame ones, with some missing. The profile shows tens of thousands of clones, over 80% of them singletons. What was sequenced was peripheral blood. The source of these receptors is a man aged 45-65 years with acute or convalescent COVID-19.

This clone has only one observation. The V gene is TRBV4-3, the J gene TRBJ2-3, with 10 bases fitting TRBD1. The CDR3 covers 18 residues. After removal of 0 bases from V and 3 bases from J, the junction contained 9 bases not matched to a gene. Germline V lookup: CDR1 LGHNA, CDR2 YSLEER. The CDR3 loop reads CASSQDLTGTGETDTQYF. The DNA of the CDR3 is TGCGCCAGCAGCCAAGATTTGACCGGGACAGGGGAAACAGATACGCAGTATTTT.

The chain joins TRBV18 to TRBJ2-1; the match to TRBD2 covers 8 bases. Germline V CDR1 and CDR2: KGHSH, LQKENI. With V trimmed by 1 base and J by 12 bases, 11 bases remained unmatched. The CDR3 is 15 amino acids. DNA for the CDR3: TGTGCCAGCTCACCACAGTCGGGACTAGGGGTTTGGCAGTTCTTC. It translates to CASSPQSGLGVWQFF.

This rearrangement joins TRBV18 to TRBJ1-3; 10 nucleotides line up with TRBD1. The V and J ends lost 3 bases and 4 bases, in that order; junction bases with no gene match: 6. The CDR3 is made up of 16 amino acids. Germline V CDR1 and CDR2: KGHSH, LQKENI. The CDR3 loop reads CASSPGTGVSGNTIYF. The CDR3 DNA is TGTGCCAGCTCACCCGGGACAGGGGTCTCGGGAAACACCATATATTTT.

The rearrangement links TRBV7-2 to TRBJ2-5; 7 bases line up with TRBD1. This CDR3 comprises 14 residues. Germline-derived CDR1 and CDR2 are SGHTA and FQGNSA. Trimming removed 4 bases from V and 5 bases from J; junction bases left unmatched: 7. The CDR3 is CASSSLTGKETQYF. The CDR3, as DNA: TGTGCCAGCAGCTCGTTGACAGGGAAGGAGACCCAGTACTTC.

This chain uses TRBV11-2 with TRBJ2-2; D is ambiguous. CDR1 and CDR2 (germline): SGHAT, FQNNGV. The CDR3 spans 13 residues. V dropped 5 bases and J dropped 5 bases, with 9 bases sitting between them. Here the CDR3 DNA reads TGTGCCAGCAGCCTCTTACGGACCGGGGAGCTGTTTTTT. Protein sequence: CASSLLRTGELFF.

This clone turned up a few times. The V gene is TRBV11-2, the J gene TRBJ2-7, with unresolved D. The CDR3 length is 13 residues. Deletions cut 3 bases from V and 2 bases from J, with 8 bases between. Germline CDR1 SGHAT, CDR2 FQNNGV. Here the CDR3 reads CASSFPDPYEQYF. CDR3 in DNA: TGTGCCAGCAGCTTCCCAGATCCCTACGAGCAGTACTTC.

The V call is TRBV5-1, the J call TRBJ2-2, with a possible D match to TRBD1 (6 bases). The CDR3 sequence is 15 residues long. Germline V gives CDR1 SGHRS, CDR2 YFSETQ. V lost 4 bases, J lost 0 bases, and 10 bases lay in between. CDR3 amino acids: CASSTGTTNTGELFF. The CDR3 DNA is TGCGCCAGCAGCACCGGGACAACGAACACCGGGGAGCTGTTTTTT. Based on the CDR3 plus reference TRBV5-1 and TRBJ2-2, the full variable domain is KAGVTQTPRYLIKTRGQQVTLSCSPISGHRSVSWYQQTPGQGLQFLFEYFSETQRNKGNFPGRFSGRQFSNSRSEMNVSTLELGDSALYLCASSTGTTNTGELFFGEGSRLTVL.

This sequence joins TRBV29-1 and TRBJ2-3; 7 nucleotides match TRBD1. Germline-derived CDR1 and CDR2 are SQVTM and ANQGSEA. This CDR3 is built from 14 residues. V lost 3 bases to trimming and J lost 1 base; unmatched junction nucleotides: 4. The CDR3 protein is CSVDKQGGTDTQYF. The CDR3 bases are TGCAGCGTTGATAAGCAGGGGGGCACAGATACGCAGTATTTT.

V gene TRBV30 combines with J gene TRBJ2-5; no clear D gene. Germline CDR1 and CDR2: GTSNPN and SVGIG (reference sequence). This CDR3 has 12 residues. Trimming cost V 0 bases and J 5 bases, with 7 bases left between them. The CDR3 reads CAWSVTEETQYF. DNA for the CDR3: TGTGCCTGGAGTGTAACAGAGGAGACCCAGTACTTC.

The CDR3 DNA is TGTGCCAGCAGCCCCACTAGCGGGAGGTACAATGAGCAGTTCTTC. It is translated as CASSPTSGRYNEQFF. This chain uses TRBV7-8 with TRBJ2-1; the match to TRBD2 covers 12 bases. Trimming cost V 5 bases and J 4 bases; bases outside gene matches: 3. Germline V gene lookup returns CDR1 SGHVS and CDR2 FQNEAQ. There are 15 residues in the CDR3.

Here the CDR3 reads CASSANSGYTF. For the CDR3, the DNA is TGTGCCAGCAGCGCCAACAGTGGCTACACCTTC. The chain recombines TRBV5-6 with TRBJ1-2; D unclear. The germline V and J ends were trimmed by 4 bases and 7 bases, with 8 bases remaining between them. Germline V gene sequence: CDR1 SGHDT, CDR2 YYEEEE. The CDR3 runs to 11 residues.

V and J are TRBV19 and TRBJ2-7; 7 nucleotides line up with TRBD2. V lost 6 bases, J lost 0 bases, and 2 bases stayed unmatched. Germline V lookup: CDR1 LNHDA, CDR2 SQIVND (reference sequence). This CDR3 is built from 13 residues. Here the CDR3 reads CASSRDYSYEQYF. In DNA form, the CDR3 reads TGTGCCAGTAGCCGGGACTACTCCTACGAGCAGTACTTC.

The chain couples TRBV7-2 to TRBJ1-1; a possible D gene is TRBD1 (5 bases). The CDR3 is 14 residues long. The ends were cut back, 4 bases at V and 1 base at J, with 10 bases in the middle. Germline values: CDR1 SGHTA, CDR2 FQGNSA. CDR3 residues: CASSSSDRNTEAFF. The CDR3 nucleotides are TGTGCCAGCAGCTCATCCGACAGGAACACTGAAGCTTTCTTT.

The chain combines TRBV10-1 with TRBJ2-5; 10 positions agree with TRBD1. Germline CDR1 is WNHNN and CDR2 is SYGVQD (reference sequence). The CDR3 extends over 18 amino acids. V was pared by 5 bases and J by 2 bases, with 14 bases of the junction left unmatched. The CDR3: CASSTGTGVRGFQETQYF. Here the CDR3 DNA reads TGCGCCAGCAGTACCGGGACAGGGGTTCGGGGCTTTCAAGAGACCCAGTACTTC.